Listed below are T cell receptor beta chains from one sample, sequenced in a study of human T cells and chemical hapten exposure. TCRdb passed the RACE reads through MiXCR, listing each CDR3 protein once. The data contain under 120,000 distinct CDR3 sequences, approximately 11% of them seen just once; the ten biggest clones take up under 4.5%. Sequenced here: whole blood, sampled in connection with sensitization to the hapten diphenylcyclopropenone (DPC). Receptors were obtained from a woman aged 35 to 49 with alopecia areata. Some clones in this sample may be carry-over from other donors' samples. The conserved cysteine and the conserved F or W are not part of the CDR3 here.

cdr3_length	v_call	j_call	cdr3_aa
11	TRBV6-1	TRBJ2-5	ASSEGTRETQY
13	TRBV19	TRBJ1-5	ASSIVGGPAQPQH
13	TRBV20-1	TRBJ2-5	SARPGRPEVETQY
10	TRBV20-1	TRBJ1-1	STDREEPEAF
12	TRBV30	TRBJ2-2	AFTPGQGVGELF
12	TRBV27	TRBJ1-2	ASSLRPAGYGYT
11	TRBV6-2/TRBV6-3	TRBJ1-1	ASSYVGGTEAF
16	TRBV29-1	TRBJ2-4	SVEGPGTGGLTKNIQY
11	TRBV4-3	TRBJ2-3	ASSRGNTDTQY
12	TRBV27	TRBJ2-7	ASSPGQGWDEQY
12	TRBV5-6	TRBJ1-5	ASSAGKTYQPQH
11	TRBV3-1	TRBJ2-1	ASSQAASNEQF
10	TRBV18	TRBJ1-2	ASSPQVYGYT
16	TRBV7-9	TRBJ1-5	ASSLEVGAIRGNQPQH
11	TRBV6-2/TRBV6-3	TRBJ1-1	ASSYIVSTEAF
11	TRBV2	TRBJ2-1	ASSEAGQGEQF